Each of the 20 T cell receptor beta chains below was sequenced from the same sample in a study of early T cells in non-severe SARS-CoV-2 infection. One entry per CDR3 protein results from TCRdb running MiXCR on the 5' RACE reads. The repertoire holds fewer than 120,000 distinct CDR3 sequences, with 10% to 15% as singletons. The source material was whole blood, sampled at baseline. The source of these receptors is an adult who was a healthcare worker with PCR-confirmed SARS-CoV-2 infection or an uninfected control (not recorded which).

This clonotype was counted once. For the CDR3, the DNA is TGCAGCGTTTTGAGGTCCGACACTGAAGCTTTCTTT. As protein: CSVLRSDTEAFF. This chain uses TRBV29-1 with TRBJ1-1; no definite D call. Deletions cut 5 bases from V and 3 bases from J, with 10 bases between. CDR3 length: 12 residues. In germline, CDR1 is SQVTM, CDR2 ANQGSEA. Full variable domain (outside the CDR3, taken from reference TRBV29-1 and TRBJ1-1): SAVISQKPSRDICQRGTSLTIQCQVDSQVTMMFWYRQQPGQSLTLIATANQGSEATYESGFVIDKFPISRPNLTFSTLTVSNMSPEDSSIYLCSVLRSDTEAFFGQGTRLTVV.

At least ten counts were recorded for this clonotype. This chain connects TRBV6-5 to TRBJ2-7, with TRBD1 matching 8 bases. Trimming took 6 bases from V and 3 from J; bases not matched to a gene: 4. Germline V lookup: CDR1 MNHEY, CDR2 SVGAGI. The CDR3 totals 13 residues. CDR3: CASSYRGSYEQYF. CDR3 sequence (DNA): TGTGCCAGCAGCTACAGGGGGAGCTACGAGCAGTACTTC.

The chain joins TRBV29-1 to TRBJ1-1; D is ambiguous. Trimming removed 7 bases at V and 2 bases at J, with 11 bases between. CDR1 and CDR2 (germline): SQVTM, ANQGSEA. This CDR3 contains 12 residues. CDR3 bases: TGCAGCGCCGCCACAACTAACACTGAAGCTTTCTTT. Amino acids: CSAATTNTEAFF.

This clonotype was seen more than once but under ten times. The V and J genes are TRBV5-1 and TRBJ2-7; D remains ambiguous. Trimming took 0 bases from V and 2 from J, leaving 9 bases between them. Germline V CDR1 and CDR2: SGHRS, YFSETQ. The CDR3 has 14 residues. Here the CDR3 reads CASSLVVQPYEQYF. CDR3 sequence (DNA): TGCGCCAGCAGCTTGGTCGTCCAACCCTACGAGCAGTACTTC.

A few counts support this clonotype. V and J are TRBV5-1 and TRBJ2-6, with D perhaps matching TRBD1 (6 bases). The CDR3 runs 16 residues. Germline lookup yields CDR1 SGHRS and CDR2 YFSETQ. V was clipped by 0 bases and J by 3 bases, with 10 bases between them. CDR3 residues: CASSLATGNGANVLTF. CDR3 nucleotide sequence: TGCGCCAGCAGCTTGGCTACAGGGAATGGGGCCAACGTCCTGACTTTC.

This clonotype has a handful of counts. CDR3 DNA: TGTGCCAGCAGCGAGGGGGCGGGAGAGCAGTACTTC. Translated, it gives CASSEGAGEQYF. The chain links TRBV9 to TRBJ2-7, with D possibly being TRBD1 (7 bases). This CDR3 has 12 amino acids. Trimming cost V 3 bases and J 7 bases, with 11 bases left between them. Per germline, CDR1 SGDLS and CDR2 YYNGEE.

The J gene is TRBJ1-1, the V gene TRBV28; D gene unclear. Germline lookup yields CDR1 MDHEN and CDR2 SYDVKM. Between the trimmed V and J ends, which lost 4 bases and 1 base, there was a span of 16 bases. This CDR3 comprises 16 residues. The CDR3 DNA follows: TGTGCCAGCAGTTCTGCGCTTCCTGCGGGGAACACTGAAGCTTTCTTT. Translating it yields CASSSALPAGNTEAFF.

This clonotype has only a few counts. This sequence joins TRBV30 and TRBJ2-1; 12 nucleotides align to TRBD2. V gave up 1 base and J gave up 4 bases; unmatched junction bases: 5. The length of the CDR3 is 16 residues. The germline V gene has CDR1 GTSNPN and CDR2 SVGIG (reference sequence). The CDR3 protein is CAWSAGTSGFYNEQFF. Here the CDR3 DNA reads TGTGCCTGGAGTGCGGGGACTAGCGGGTTTTACAATGAGCAGTTCTTC.

The J gene is TRBJ2-7, the V gene TRBV20-1, with 12 bases identical to TRBD2. V shed 6 bases and J 4 bases; nucleotides not matched to a gene: 22. The germline gives CDR1 DFQATT, CDR2 SNEGSKA (reference sequence). The CDR3 runs 19 residues. CDR3 DNA sequence: TGCAGTGCAAACAACCTTGCTAGCGGGAGGGGACGGGGCCGATACGAGCAGTACTTC. Its protein is CSANNLASGRGRGRYEQYF.

This clonotype was seen ten or more times. This CDR3 is CASSSHRDFTYEQYF. DNA of the CDR3: TGTGCCAGCAGCTCTCACCGGGACTTCACCTACGAGCAGTACTTC. The J gene is TRBJ2-7, the V gene TRBV7-2; TRBD2 might be the D (6 bases). V gave up 4 bases and J gave up 2 bases, with 15 bases separating them. Germline lookup yields CDR1 SGHTA and CDR2 FQGNSA. This CDR3 comprises 15 residues. Together with reference TRBV7-2 and TRBJ2-7, the CDR3 gives the full variable domain: GAGVSQSPSNKVTEKGKDVELRCDPISGHTALYWYRQSLGQGLEFLIYFQGNSAPDKSGLPSDRFSAERTGGSVSTLTIQRTQQEDSAVYLCASSSHRDFTYEQYFGPGTRLTVT.

In its sample, this clonotype was seen many times. This chain joins TRBV9 and TRBJ2-2; a weak D match, TRBD1 (6 bases). This CDR3 contains 16 residues. From germline, CDR1 is SGDLS and CDR2 YYNGEE. Trimming removed 3 bases from V and 6 bases from J, with 18 bases in between. As DNA, the CDR3 is TGTGCCAGCAGCGGATCCTACGACAGGAAGGCCGGGGAGCTGTTTTTT. It translates to CASSGSYDRKAGELFF.

This clonotype was detected ten times or more. The V gene is TRBV7-3, the J gene TRBJ2-2; D remains unclear. Deletions cut 2 bases from V and 2 bases from J, with 9 bases between. In germline, CDR1 is SGHTA, CDR2 FQGTGA. This CDR3 has 15 residues. The CDR3 reads CASSLFGPNTGELFF. DNA for the CDR3: TGTGCCAGCAGCTTATTCGGGCCTAACACCGGGGAGCTGTTTTTT.

V and J are TRBV6-6 and TRBJ2-2, with 10 nucleotides matching TRBD1. The CDR3 consists of 13 residues. Looked up from germline, CDR1 is MNHNY and CDR2 is SVGAGI (reference sequence). V was clipped by 6 bases and J by 5 bases; unmatched bases: 0. The CDR3 protein is CASRDRGTGELFF. CDR3 nucleotide sequence: TGTGCCAGCAGGGACAGGGGGACCGGGGAGCTGTTTTTT.

This clonotype was seen a few times. The chain couples TRBV5-1 to TRBJ1-2, with no clear D. Germline V gives CDR1 SGHRS, CDR2 YFSETQ. This CDR3 region has 17 residues. Trimming took off 6 bases at V and 4 bases at J, with 25 bases between the two ends. CDR3: CASKPTERLIGSYGYTF. As DNA, the CDR3 is TGCGCCAGCAAACCAACCGAGAGGTTGATTGGAAGCTATGGCTACACCTTC.

Many counts were recorded for this clonotype. This rearrangement joins TRBV12-3 or TRBV12-4 to TRBJ1-2, with D unresolved. The V and J ends lost 5 bases and 7 bases respectively, with 11 bases between them. The CDR3 covers 12 residues. The CDR3 region has the DNA TGTGCCAGCAGTCCAGGAACGAGTGGCTACACCTTC. It is translated as CASSPGTSGYTF.

The CDR3 is CASGSPRAEQYF. The CDR3 bases are TGTGCCAGCGGGTCGCCGCGGGCCGAGCAGTACTTC. The chain links TRBV6-5 to TRBJ2-7; the D gene is possibly TRBD2 (5 bases). V lost 8 bases to trimming and J lost 6 bases, with 14 bases between them. This CDR3 has 12 amino acids. Per germline, CDR1 MNHEY and CDR2 SVGAGI.

This clonotype has just a few counts. CDR3 sequence reads: CASSLETGFGELFF. The CDR3 region has the DNA TGTGCCAGCAGCCTCGAAACAGGGTTCGGGGAGCTGTTTTTT. The V call is TRBV27, the J call TRBJ2-2, with D possibly TRBD1 on 6 matching bases. Germline CDR1 and CDR2: MNHEY and SMNVEV (reference sequence). The CDR3 extends over 14 amino acids. V was pared by 6 bases and J by 7 bases, with 15 bases between.

This clonotype was observed a handful of times. The CDR3 region has the DNA TGTGCCAGCAGTCAGGGGTCCCAAGAGACCCAGTACTTC. Its protein product is CASSQGSQETQYF. The rearrangement links TRBV28 to TRBJ2-5, with D possibly TRBD1 on 6 matching bases. The CDR3 covers 13 residues. Trimming took 5 bases from V and 1 from J, leaving 8 bases between them. Germline-derived CDR1 and CDR2 are MDHEN and SYDVKM.

V and J are TRBV5-1 and TRBJ2-7; D perhaps matches TRBD2 (6 bases). V lost 0 bases to trimming and J lost 7 bases, with 14 bases between them. Germline V CDR1 and CDR2: SGHRS, YFSETQ. The CDR3 totals 14 residues. The CDR3 loop is CASSLARRDFEQYF. The CDR3 DNA is TGCGCCAGCAGCTTGGCACGGAGGGATTTTGAGCAGTACTTC.

The sample holds a few counts of this clonotype. This chain uses TRBV7-3 with TRBJ2-1; 7 nucleotides match TRBD1. The CDR3 totals 17 residues. Trimming took 5 bases from V and 1 from J; bases not matched to a gene: 11. Per the germline V gene, CDR1 is SGHTA and CDR2 is FQGTGA. The CDR3 spells CASSDTPGTASYNEQFF. CDR3 sequence (DNA): TGTGCCAGCAGCGATACACCCGGGACAGCATCCTACAATGAGCAGTTCTTC.